These 14 T cell receptor beta chains came from one sample sequenced in a study of monozygotic twins with inflammatory bowel disease. With the 5' RACE reads reprocessed, TCRdb shows one record per CDR3 protein and no DNA. The sample table sets out more than 110,000 distinct CDR3 sequences. Sequenced sample: blood. These receptors came from a human donor with ulcerative colitis or Crohn's disease, or a healthy co-twin of an affected twin (not recorded which).

V and J are TRBV10-3 and TRBJ2-7; TCRdb selects TRBD1, and the lack of DNA leaves this call unchecked. Germline loops: CDR1 ENHRY, CDR2 SYGVKD. The CDR3 runs to 13 residues. The CDR3 reads CAITGTGGYEQYF.

V gene TRBV7-3 combines with J gene TRBJ1-6. Germline CDR1 is SGHTA and CDR2 is FQGTGA. CDR3 length equals 14 residues. The chain's CDR3 is CASSSGREYSPLHF.

This chain joins TRBV5-1 and TRBJ1-1; TCRdb's D gene call, TRBD1, goes unchecked for lack of DNA. Germline lookup yields CDR1 SGHRS and CDR2 YFSETQ. This CDR3 has 15 amino acids. The CDR3 reads CASSLAGQGWTEAFF.

V is TRBV7-3 and J is TRBJ2-3. Germline CDR1 SGHTA, CDR2 FQGTGA. This CDR3 region has 15 residues. The CDR3 here is CASSMRRAFTDTQYF.

The V gene is TRBV12-3 or TRBV12-4, the J gene TRBJ2-3; absent DNA, TCRdb's TRBD2 call cannot be checked. CDR3 size: 21 residues. The CDR3 region is CASSLKWGLAGESRWADTQYF.

The gene calls are TRBV27 and TRBJ2-1; the TCRdb D gene call, TRBD1, has no DNA to confirm it. The CDR3 is 15 residues long. CDR1 is MNHEY and CDR2 is SMNVEV in the germline V gene (reference sequence). The CDR3 region is CASCPGRPGYNEQFF.

This chain links TRBV5-1 with TRBJ2-7. This CDR3 contains 14 residues. Germline CDR1 and CDR2: SGHRS and YFSETQ. This CDR3 reads CASGSQGASYEQYF. The complete variable domain, with remaining parts taken from reference TRBV5-1 and TRBJ2-7, reads KAGVTQTPRYLIKTRGQQVTLSCSPISGHRSVSWYQQTPGQGLQFLFEYFSETQRNKGNFPGRFSGRQFSNSRSEMNVSTLELGDSALYLCASGSQGASYEQYFGPGTRLTVT.

V and J are TRBV5-4 and TRBJ1-1; TCRdb returns TRBD1, unconfirmable since there is no DNA. There are 14 residues in the CDR3. Germline lookup yields CDR1 SGHNT and CDR2 YYREEE (reference sequence). CDR3 region: CASSFSRGSGEAFF.

J is TRBJ2-5 and V is TRBV24-1; without DNA, the TCRdb call of TRBD2 cannot be checked. This CDR3 has 15 residues. Germline V lookup: CDR1 KGHDR, CDR2 SFDVKD. The CDR3 loop is CATSDLDYPLGTQYF.

This chain's CDR3 is CASRAQGDSGELFF. V and J are TRBV25-1 and TRBJ2-2; the TCRdb D gene call, TRBD1, has no DNA to confirm it. Germline lookup yields CDR1 MGHDK and CDR2 SYGVNS. This CDR3 has 14 amino acids.

The chain is built from TRBV12-3 or TRBV12-4 and TRBJ1-2. CDR3 length equals 14 residues. The CDR3 spells CASSLRVQLYGYTF.

V usage is TRBV7-9 and J usage is TRBJ2-3; the TRBD1 assignment by TCRdb is unverifiable without DNA. The CDR3 spans 17 residues. Germline V CDR1 and CDR2: SEHNR, FQNEAQ (reference sequence). The chain's CDR3 is CASSADQTGGSADTQYF. The entire variable domain, with the rest obtained from reference TRBV7-9 and TRBJ2-3, is as follows: DTGVSQNPRHKITKRGQNVTFRCDPISEHNRLYWYRQTLGQGPEFLTYFQNEAQLEKSRLLSDRFSAERPKGSFSTLEIQRTEQGDSAMYLCASSADQTGGSADTQYFGPGTRLTVL.

The V gene is TRBV7-2, the J gene TRBJ1-4; TCRdb picks TRBD1, but there is no DNA to check that call. The CDR3 contains 14 residues. From germline, CDR1 is SGHTA and CDR2 FQGNSA. CDR3 residues: CASSWDMAREKLFF.

The V call is TRBV27, the J call TRBJ1-3. In germline, CDR1 is MNHEY, CDR2 SMNVEV (reference sequence). CDR3 length: 15 amino acids. The CDR3 here is CASSLMPVKGNTIYF.